This T cell receptor (beta chain) is from a study of Ad26.COV2.S vaccination and SARS-CoV-2 variants. The V end lost 0 bases, the J end lost 1 base, and 1 base lay between the germline ends. Germline assignment: CDR1 DFQATT and CDR2 SNEGSKA (reference sequence). The CDR3 is made up of 11 amino acids. Using immunoSEQ multiplex PCR, the repertoire was profiled, and TCRdb retains in-frame clones only, with some absent. The sample lists around 340,000 clones, around 90% occurring once. Indicated treatment: around 19 received Ad26.COV2.S at low or high dose, single or two shots; five or six received placebo; per-sample allocation not given. All samples were drawn on day 63, counting from the first vaccine or placebo injection. This vaccine is an Ad26 vector that expresses the Wuhan-strain SARS-CoV-2 spike.

The chain combines TRBV20-1 with TRBJ2-7, with unresolved D. This material consisted of peripheral blood, taken in a trial of Ad26.COV2.S vaccine versus placebo. The clonotype was recovered from a person aged 18-65 years who received the Ad26.COV2.S COVID-19 vaccine or a placebo. The CDR3 reads CSARESYEQYF. The CDR3 nucleotides read TGCAGTGCTAGAGAATCCTACGAGCAGTACTTC.